These T cell receptor beta chains were read from a single sample in a study of CD8+ T cells in alopecia areata. Produced via immunoSEQ multiplex PCR; TCRdb's table is partial and in-frame only. The repertoire consists of over 120,000 clones, with about 47% occurring once and the leading ten covering about 1%. The specimen was CD4+ T cells sorted from blood, collected at week 0. Source of these receptors: a human donor with alopecia areata. Both conserved end residues are trimmed from each CDR3.

TRBJ2-3 TRBV15 ATSSLTASSADTQY
TRBJ2-2 TRBV2 ASNLVDYTGELF
TRBJ2-7 TRBV30 AWSGGAGHSYEQY
TRBJ2-7 TRBV6-6 ASRPIQGVNYEQY
TRBJ2-5 TRBV4-2 ASSQAGQGARETQY
TRBJ1-2 TRBV6-5 ASNRDKSNYGYT
TRBJ1-1 TRBV29-1 SVGGGTDEAF
TRBJ2-7 TRBV6-5 ASSRDLYEQY
TRBJ2-5 TRBV7-9 ASISDRVFPFTQY
TRBJ2-5 TRBV4-1 ASSQLSPGGIETQY
TRBJ2-5 TRBV4-1 ASSQGNRGKETQY
TRBJ2-5 TRBV6-5 ASQTGTSQY
TRBJ2-1 TRBV28 ASSSPPTPNEQF
TRBJ1-3 TRBV7-9 ASSLLVSSGNTIY
TRBJ1-5 TRBV27 ASSLRKGGGNQPQH
TRBJ1-5 TRBV25-1 ASIDRGLDSNQPQH
TRBJ2-5 TRBV7-3 ASSLDSVQTQY
TRBJ2-5 TRBV23-1 ASHQLGDRNQETQY
TRBJ2-3 TRBV29-1 SPGVSGQGLPDTQY
TRBJ2-1 TRBV30 AWTAPRKVTSEQF
TRBJ1-5 TRBV19 ASSLGSNQPQH
TRBJ1-1 TRBV5-6 ASSLFSVSGNTEAF
TRBJ1-1 TRBV10-3 AISESGTGPGGNSEAF
TRBJ2-7 TRBV5-1 ASSWGDSYEQY
TRBJ1-5 TRBV5-1 ASSTDSNQPQH
TRBJ2-7 TRBV7-2 ASSSTPSYEQY
TRBJ2-5 TRBV25-1 ASSAPRIQETQY
TRBJ2-7 TRBV30 AWSVDRVSYEQY
TRBJ2-3 TRBV5-4 ASTKYRASSTDTQY
TRBJ1-1 TRBV6-6 ASSYNSEAF
TRBJ1-2 TRBV19 ASTPTAYNYGYT
TRBJ2-3 TRBV23-1 ASSRPGLPITDTQY
TRBJ1-2 TRBV19 ASSLRETSYGYT
TRBJ2-1 TRBV30 AWSTGTSGSYNEQF
TRBJ1-1 TRBV7-9 ASSIRGNTEAF
TRBJ1-5 TRBV30 AWSQRTWDSRYNQPQH
TRBJ2-1 TRBV30 AWSVRVSYNEQF
TRBJ2-1 TRBV19 ASSIQGSYNEQF
TRBJ2-5 TRBV5-1 ASSLPSGQQETQY